The entry that follows covers one T cell receptor (beta chain) sequence. Its antigen is unknown. The source of the sample is a study of beta chain features in type 1 diabetes. Overall study findings and caveats: Across all four CD4+ subsets, people with type 1 diabetes showed modestly shorter TCRB CDR3s.

Trimming shortened V by 10 bases and J by 8 bases, and 20 bases separated the two germline ends. Per the germline V gene, CDR1 is ENHRY and CDR2 is SYGVKD. The CDR3 length is 14 residues. cDNA synthesis used the whole RNA isolate, giving expressed TCRB sequences. Deep immunoSEQ sequencing covered naive, central memory and regulatory T cell samples. Here immunoSEQ multiplex PCR was the method, and the copy in TCRdb shows in-frame clones only, minus some. The data show under 850,000 clones, under 15% seen once. Sequencing was carried out using naive CD4+ T cells from blood. V gene TRBV10-3 combines with J gene TRBJ1-4; possible D gene TRBD1, 5 bases. This sequence originates from a man in his late teens or twenties with type 1 diabetes. The CDR3 sequence: CATSAGSEAEKLFF. Here the CDR3 DNA reads TGTGCCACGTCAGCAGGGTCAGAAGCAGAAAAACTGTTTTTT.